This record looks at one T cell receptor beta chain sequence and its context. Its target is unknown. This sample is drawn from a study of cytomegalovirus exposure and HLA in healthy donors. Study-wide results and limits: The majority of CMV-associated TCR beta chains were reported as apparently HLA-restricted in a later analysis. The study reported that TCR beta sequences accurately predicted HLA-A and HLA-B alleles in most subjects. Reports described diagnosis of cytomegalovirus status by the classifier as highly specific and sensitive.

Use of 60 Vbeta and 13 Jbeta primers characterized the PCR. Sequencing was performed with immunoSEQ multiplex PCR; in TCRdb, only in-frame clones are kept and a portion is missing. The profile covers fewer than 150,000 clones, with around 85% appearing a single time and more than 4% taken by the ten largest. J gave up 4 bases and V 3 bases, and 5 bases lay outside the gene matches. CDR1 is MGHDK, CDR2 SYGVNS, per germline. There are 14 residues in the CDR3. The source material was PBMCs. This TCR derives from a man aged 40-49 years in good health and CMV-seropositive. J is TRBJ2-5 and V is TRBV25-1; 7 bases are a match to TRBD2. CDR3 DNA: TGTGCCAGCAGTGAGGTGGGGAGGGGAGAGACCCAGTACTTC. Translation gives CASSEVGRGETQYF.